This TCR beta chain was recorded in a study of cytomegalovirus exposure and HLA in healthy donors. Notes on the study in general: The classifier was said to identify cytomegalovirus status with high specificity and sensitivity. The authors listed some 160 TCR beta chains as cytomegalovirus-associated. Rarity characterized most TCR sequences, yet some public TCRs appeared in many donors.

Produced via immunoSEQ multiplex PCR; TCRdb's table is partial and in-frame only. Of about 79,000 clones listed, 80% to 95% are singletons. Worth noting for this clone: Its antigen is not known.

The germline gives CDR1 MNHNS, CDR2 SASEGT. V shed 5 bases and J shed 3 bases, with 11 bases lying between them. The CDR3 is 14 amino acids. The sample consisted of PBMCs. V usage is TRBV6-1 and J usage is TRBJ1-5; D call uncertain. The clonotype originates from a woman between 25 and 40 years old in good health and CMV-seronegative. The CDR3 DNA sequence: TGTGCCAGCAGTAAACCGGGTATCAATCAGCCCCAGCATTTT. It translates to CASSKPGINQPQHF.